These 20 T cell receptor beta chains were all obtained from the same sample, sequenced in a study of shared clonotypes between healthy human individuals. Data came from immunoSEQ multiplex PCR; TCRdb stores just in-frame clones and leaves some out. The sample carries about 490,000 clones, around four fifths recorded once. The specimen was PBMCs. Source of these receptors: a woman aged 40 to 50 in good health. Some clones in this sample may be carry-over from other donors' samples.

The chain employs TRBV10-3 and TRBJ2-1, with 10 nucleotides matching TRBD2. Trimming took 0 bases from V and 8 from J; bases not matched to a gene: 10. Germline V CDR1 and CDR2: ENHRY, SYGVKD. This CDR3 is 17 amino acids long. This chain's CDR3 is CAISESTWASGRDEQFF. CDR3 DNA: TGTGCCATCAGTGAGTCCACCTGGGCTAGCGGGAGAGATGAGCAGTTCTTC.

The chain joins TRBV18 to TRBJ2-1; 10 bases align to TRBD1. CDR1 and CDR2 from the germline V gene are KGHSH and LQKENI. The CDR3 has 14 residues. With 6 bases clipped from V and 6 bases from J, the junction kept 5 bases outside the gene matches. CDR3 loop: CASSPGTGVNEQFF. In DNA form, the CDR3 reads TGTGCCAGCTCCCCCGGGACAGGGGTCAATGAGCAGTTCTTC.

V usage is TRBV7-3 and J usage is TRBJ1-1; tentative D call: TRBD1 (6 bases). The CDR3 covers 12 residues. The germline CDR1 and CDR2 sequences are SGHTA and FQGTGA. V was cut by 5 bases and J by 11 bases, with 15 bases left in between. The CDR3 region has the DNA TGTGCCAGCAGCCCTGGGGGGACAAGGGCTTTCTTT. Residues: CASSPGGTRAFF.

The CDR3: CASSYSLADNEQFF. The CDR3, as DNA: TGTGCCAGCAGTTACTCACTAGCGGACAATGAGCAGTTCTTC. This chain links TRBV6-6 with TRBJ2-1; 8 nucleotides line up with TRBD2. From germline, CDR1 is MNHNY and CDR2 SVGAGI (reference sequence). Losses at the gene ends were 0 bases for V and 5 bases for J; bases not matched to a gene: 0. This CDR3 has 14 residues.

The chain employs TRBV27 and TRBJ1-1; 7 bases match TRBD1. The CDR3 contains 11 residues. Unmatched junction bases numbered 2, after V lost 5 bases and J lost 8 bases. Germline assignment: CDR1 MNHEY and CDR2 SMNVEV (reference sequence). The CDR3 sequence: CASSMGQEAFF. The CDR3 DNA reads as TGTGCCAGCAGTATGGGACAGGAAGCTTTCTTT.

Of note for this clone: This likely traces to a read error, being one base from a far larger clone. This rearrangement joins TRBV9 to TRBJ1-2; 9 positions match TRBD1. Germline loops: CDR1 SGDLS, CDR2 YYNGEE. The CDR3 is 15 residues long. J was trimmed by 4 bases and V by 3 bases; bases with no gene match: 7. The CDR3 DNA sequence: TGTGCCAGCAGCGCCGGGACAGGGCGGCCCTATGGCTACACCTTC. Its protein is CASSAGTGRPYGYTF.

The rearrangement joins TRBV7-8 to TRBJ2-1; 10 bases line up with TRBD2. J gave up 3 bases and V 0 bases, and 8 bases lay outside the gene matches. The CDR3 is made up of 18 amino acids. Germline-derived CDR1 and CDR2 are SGHVS and FQNEAQ. The CDR3 reads CASSLAPSGRAFYNEQFF. CDR3 bases: TGTGCCAGCAGCTTAGCCCCCAGCGGGAGGGCCTTCTACAATGAGCAGTTCTTC.

V is TRBV5-1 and J is TRBJ1-5; D may be TRBD1 (5 bases). CDR1 and CDR2 (germline): SGHRS, YFSETQ. V was shortened by 0 bases and J by 1 base, with 8 bases between the two germline ends. The length of the CDR3 is 15 residues. CDR3 loop: CASSLEAGSNQPQHF. CDR3 DNA: TGCGCCAGCAGCTTGGAAGCAGGGAGCAATCAGCCCCAGCATTTT. The full variable domain, completed using reference TRBV5-1 and TRBJ1-5, is KAGVTQTPRYLIKTRGQQVTLSCSPISGHRSVSWYQQTPGQGLQFLFEYFSETQRNKGNFPGRFSGRQFSNSRSEMNVSTLELGDSALYLCASSLEAGSNQPQHFGDGTRLSIL.

The table lists this clone with a count of one. The chain employs TRBV11-2 and TRBJ2-2; TRBD2 might be the D (6 bases). There are 16 residues in the CDR3. CDR1 is SGHAT and CDR2 is FQNNGV in the germline V gene. Trimming stripped 0 bases from V and 5 bases from J, with 13 bases between. DNA for the CDR3: TGTGCCAGCAGCTTAGACGGTGGGAGGAGTACCGGGGAGCTGTTTTTT. Translation: CASSLDGGRSTGELFF.

The chain couples TRBV6-1 to TRBJ2-7; 10 bases map to TRBD2. V trimming: 5 bases; J trimming: 0 bases; junction bases outside the gene matches: 4. The CDR3 has 15 residues. Germline assignment: CDR1 MNHNS and CDR2 SASEGT. In nucleotides, the CDR3 is TGTGCCAGCAGTCCCCGGACTAGCGGCTCCTACGAGCAGTACTTC. Its translation is CASSPRTSGSYEQYF.

This rearrangement joins TRBV2 to TRBJ2-7; 11 bases are shared with TRBD2. Germline V gene lookup returns CDR1 SNHLY and CDR2 FYNNEI. This CDR3 spans 15 amino acids. CDR3 in amino acids: CAPPGASGRSHEQYF. CDR3 DNA sequence: TGTGCACCACCCGGGGCTAGCGGGAGGTCCCACGAGCAGTACTTC.

This clone occurred a few times. The V gene is TRBV6-4, the J gene TRBJ2-1; D not certain. V lost 3 bases to trimming and J lost 8 bases, with 14 bases between them. This CDR3 comprises 14 residues. The germline V gene has CDR1 MRHNA and CDR2 SNTAGT. CDR3 coding DNA: TGTGCCAGCAGTGAAGGATACTCGGGCGATGAGCAGTTCTTC. Encoded protein: CASSEGYSGDEQFF.

The chain recombines TRBV5-1 with TRBJ1-1; tentatively, D is TRBD1 (5 bases). There are 15 residues in the CDR3. Germline V gives CDR1 SGHRS, CDR2 YFSETQ. Trimming took off 5 bases at V and 0 bases at J, with 14 bases between the two ends. CDR3 residues: CASSPEPGMNTEAFF. CDR3 nucleotide sequence: TGCGCCAGCAGTCCCGAGCCAGGGATGAACACTGAAGCTTTCTTT.

Comments on this clone: The same CDR3 can be traced to other DNA sequences in this sample. J is TRBJ2-3 and V is TRBV4-1; 7 bases fit TRBD1. Germline values: CDR1 MGHRA, CDR2 YSYEKL. The CDR3 totals 14 residues. V gave up 0 bases and J gave up 3 bases; unmatched junction bases: 0. CDR3 amino acids: CASSQDRGTDTQYF. CDR3 DNA sequence: TGCGCCAGCAGCCAAGACAGGGGGACAGATACGCAGTATTTT.

The rearrangement links TRBV25-1 to TRBJ2-3; possibly TRBD1 or TRBD2 for D (7 bases each). Trimming removed 4 bases at V and 2 bases at J, with 16 bases between. CDR1 and CDR2 (germline): MGHDK, SYGVNS. This CDR3 is built from 16 residues. The CDR3 spells CASSVRGGSDTDTQYF. Written as DNA, the CDR3 is TGTGCCAGCAGTGTCAGGGGGGGGTCTGACACAGATACGCAGTATTTT.

With regard to this clone: The identical CDR3 is also encoded by other nucleotide sequences in the sample. This chain uses TRBV7-2 with TRBJ2-3; TRBD1 matches at 7 bases. V lost 1 base and J lost 5; bases outside the gene matches: 6. The CDR3 is made up of 15 amino acids. Germline CDR1 and CDR2: SGHTA and FQGNSA. The CDR3: CASSLGLGGQDTQYF. In nucleotides, the CDR3 is TGTGCCAGCAGCTTAGGCCTAGGGGGCCAAGATACGCAGTATTTT.

This clone has only one observation. V usage is TRBV4-3 and J usage is TRBJ2-3; TRBD2 matches at 7 bases. Germline lookup yields CDR1 LGHNA and CDR2 YSLEER. V lost 0 bases to trimming and J lost 3 bases; unmatched junction nucleotides: 9. The length of the CDR3 is 17 residues. Here the CDR3 DNA reads TGCGCCAGCAGCCAAGAGTACGGCGGGAGTGTAACAGATACGCAGTATTTT. Amino acids: CASSQEYGGSVTDTQYF.

This rearrangement joins TRBV28 to TRBJ2-1; D is uncertain. CDR1 is MDHEN, CDR2 SYDVKM, per germline. The CDR3 is made up of 16 amino acids. V was clipped by 6 bases and J by 8 bases, with 23 bases between them. CDR3 in amino acids: CASSKGRLLGSHEQFF. The CDR3 nucleotides read TGTGCCAGCAGCAAGGGTCGGCTCCTGGGGTCCCATGAGCAGTTCTTC.

V is TRBV29-1 and J is TRBJ2-2; either TRBD1 or TRBD2 may supply D (5 bases each). The CDR3 sequence is 13 residues long. CDR1 and CDR2 from the germline V gene are SQVTM and ANQGSEA. Between the trimmed V and J ends, which lost 4 bases and 7 bases, there was a span of 13 bases. CDR3 DNA sequence: TGCAGCGTTGGCAAACAGGCGGGCGGGGAGCTGTTTTTT. Protein: CSVGKQAGGELFF.

The rearrangement links TRBV5-1 to TRBJ2-1; D uncertain. This CDR3 spans 13 amino acids. CDR1 is SGHRS, CDR2 YFSETQ, per germline. V was trimmed by 0 bases and J by 5 bases, leaving 6 bases between them. CDR3 coding DNA: TGCGCCAGCAGCTTGGCCGGTAACAATGAGCAGTTCTTC. Protein: CASSLAGNNEQFF.